The rows below give T cell receptor beta chains drawn from one sample of a study of blood T cell repertoires in COVID-19. Generated by immunoSEQ multiplex PCR, the TCRdb table keeps only in-frame clones and is missing some. The table includes about 140,000 clones, about 91% detected once. The sample was peripheral blood. The source of these receptors is a woman aged 55-69 years with acute or convalescent COVID-19. Both conserved end residues are part of each CDR3. The D gene is left open where the match is weak. Size is stated for part of the rows, as once, few or many counts, or as a class when the clone is expanded.

>-|TRBV15|TRBJ1-6|once
TGTGCCACCAGCAGAGCCCGGGCGGGTAGGGACTCCTATAATTCACCCCTCCACTTT
CATSRARAGRDSYNSPLHF
>-|TRBV11-3|TRBJ2-3|-
TGTGCCAGCAGCCCGCGGGCGGGGAAGACAGATACGCAGTATTTT
CASSPRAGKTDTQYF
>-|TRBV28|TRBJ2-7|-
TGTGCCAGCAGTTCTCCGGGACAAGTCTACGAGCAGTACTTC
CASSSPGQVYEQYF
>TRBD2|TRBV19|TRBJ2-5|-
TGTGCCAGTGGAACTAGCGGGGGGGCCCGTGAGACCCAGTACTTC
CASGTSGGARETQYF
>TRBD2|TRBV6-6|TRBJ2-3|-
TGTGCCAGCAATTCCGGGGGGGCAGATACGCAGTATTTT
CASNSGGADTQYF
>-|TRBV18|TRBJ2-2|-
TGTGCCAGCTCACCTGACAGACAAAACACCGGGGAGCTGTTTTTT
CASSPDRQNTGELFF
>TRBD1|TRBV11-2|TRBJ1-4|few
TGTGCCAGCAGCCCGACAGGGGGCGGAGAAAAACTGTTTTTT
CASSPTGGGEKLFF
>TRBD1|TRBV18|TRBJ1-2|-
TGTGCCAGCTCACCTACGGAGGGGGCCCATGGCTACACCTTC
CASSPTEGAHGYTF
>-|TRBV2|TRBJ2-7|-
TGTGCCAGCAGTAACAACTACGAGCAGTACTTC
CASSNNYEQYF
>TRBD1|TRBV9|TRBJ2-3|-
TGTGCCAGCAGCACCTTGACCACGACAGGGTCGGCAGATACGCAGTATTTT
CASSTLTTTGSADTQYF
>-|TRBV7-2|TRBJ2-1|-
TGTGCCAGCAGCGGACGCACGGGACTCGGACCCAACAATGAGCAGTTCTTC
CASSGRTGLGPNNEQFF